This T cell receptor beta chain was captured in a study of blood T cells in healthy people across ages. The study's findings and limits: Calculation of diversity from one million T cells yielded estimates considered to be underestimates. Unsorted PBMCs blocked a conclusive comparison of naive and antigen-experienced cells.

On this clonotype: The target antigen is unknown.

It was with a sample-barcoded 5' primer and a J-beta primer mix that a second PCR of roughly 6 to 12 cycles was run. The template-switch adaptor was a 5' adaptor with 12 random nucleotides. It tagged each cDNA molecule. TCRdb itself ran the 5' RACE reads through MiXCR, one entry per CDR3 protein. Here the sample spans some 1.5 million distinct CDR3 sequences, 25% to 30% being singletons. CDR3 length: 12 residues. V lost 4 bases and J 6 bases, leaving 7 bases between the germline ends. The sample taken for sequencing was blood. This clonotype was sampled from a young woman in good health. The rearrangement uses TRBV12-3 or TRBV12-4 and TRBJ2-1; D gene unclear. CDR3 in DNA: TGTGCCAGCAGTTCTGCCGTCAATGAGCAGTTCTTC. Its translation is CASSSAVNEQFF.